These T cell receptor beta chains were read from a single sample in a study of vaccination and CD4 T cells after COVID-19. What these receptors recognize is not known. From the PCR reads, TCRdb called clonotypes with MiXCR, one entry per CDR3 protein. The profile shows about 8,000 distinct CDR3 sequences, about 50% of them singletons. Sequencing input: CD4+ T cells from blood, cultured in vitro. The receptors shown here come from a human donor who had recovered from COVID-19. CDR3s include the opening cysteine and the closing phenylalanine or tryptophan. Each record gives: CDR3 DNA, CDR3 protein, D gene, clone size, V gene, J gene. A D gene is named only where the DNA matches it firmly. Some rows mark clone size as missing; the rest say once, few, many or name a class of expanded clone.

TGTGCCAGCAGCTCCTCGGGCCTGGGAACCGGGGAGCTGTTTTTT	CASSSSGLGTGELFF	NA	NA	TRBV7-2	TRBJ2-2
TGTGCCAGCTCACCGCGCGCCTTTGGGCCCGATAGCAATCAGCCCCAGCATTTT	CASSPRAFGPDSNQPQHF	NA	few	TRBV18	TRBJ1-5
TGTGCCAGCAGCTTGGGACTAGCGGGTTATGAGCAGTTCTTC	CASSLGLAGYEQFF	TRBD2	NA	TRBV11-3	TRBJ2-1
TGTGCCAGCAGCTGGGAGAACACTGAAGCTTTCTTT	CASSWENTEAFF	NA	NA	TRBV7-9	TRBJ1-1
TGCAGTGCTAGAGCTCCAGGGGGGAACCAAGAGACCCAGTACTTC	CSARAPGGNQETQYF	NA	once	TRBV20-1	TRBJ2-5
TGTGCCAGCAGTGGGGACAGGGGGAACACTGAAGCTTTCTTT	CASSGDRGNTEAFF	TRBD1	NA	TRBV2	TRBJ1-1
TGCGCCAGCAGCTTGCCCGGGGGCACTGAAGCTTTCTTT	CASSLPGGTEAFF	NA	NA	TRBV5-1	TRBJ1-1
TGTGCCACCAGTGGGGGGGGAGGGGAGACCCAGTACTTC	CATSGGGGETQYF	TRBD2	once	TRBV24-1	TRBJ2-5
TGTGCCACCAGTGACCCCGGACAGGGTCTCAATCAGCCCCAGCATTTT	CATSDPGQGLNQPQHF	TRBD1	NA	TRBV24-1	TRBJ1-5
TGTGCCAGCAGCTTGGACGGGACAGGGCTGGGGAGTGGCTACACCTTC	CASSLDGTGLGSGYTF	TRBD1	NA	TRBV11-3	TRBJ1-2
TGTGCCAGCAGAGGCGGGGGGGTGGGGCAGTACTTC	CASRGGGVGQYF	TRBD2	few	TRBV6-1	TRBJ2-7
TGTGCCAGCAGATGGGCAGGGTCTGCCGAGCAGTACTTC	CASRWAGSAEQYF	NA	NA	TRBV27	TRBJ2-7
TGCAGTGCTACCAGGGGGATGCGGGGAGTCACTGAAGCTTTCTTT	CSATRGMRGVTEAFF	TRBD1	NA	TRBV20-1	TRBJ1-1
TGTGCCAGCGATGGACAGGGCCATGGCTACACCTTC	CASDGQGHGYTF	TRBD1	NA	TRBV12-3/TRBV12-4	TRBJ1-2
TGTGCCAGCAGTGAGGTCCAGCCCCAGCATTTT	CASSEVQPQHF	NA	NA	TRBV6-1	TRBJ1-5
TGTGCCAGTAGTATTTCCGCCCGGGCTGAGCAGTTCTTC	CASSISARAEQFF	NA	NA	TRBV19	TRBJ2-1
TGCAGTGCTAGTCGGTCCCAGCTCCACAATGAGCAGTTCTTC	CSASRSQLHNEQFF	NA	NA	TRBV20-1	TRBJ2-1
TGTGCCAGCAGTGATTTGTACGAGCAGTACTTC	CASSDLYEQYF	NA	NA	TRBV6-2/TRBV6-3	TRBJ2-7
TGCAGCGTGGGGACAGCCATGAACACTGAAGCTTTCTTT	CSVGTAMNTEAFF	TRBD1	NA	TRBV29-1	TRBJ1-1
TGTGCCAGCCGACTCGGGGGGGGCGGGGTAGCCAAAAACATTCAGTACTTC	CASRLGGGGVAKNIQYF	TRBD2	NA	TRBV19	TRBJ2-4
TGCAGTGCCACAGGGGGCACCGCTTCGTACCTTAATGGCTACACCTTC	CSATGGTASYLNGYTF	TRBD1	NA	TRBV20-1	TRBJ1-2
TGTGCCAGCAATAGCGGAGTCACCGGGGAGCTGTTTTTT	CASNSGVTGELFF	NA	NA	TRBV7-2	TRBJ2-2
TGCAGCGTCCCGGGGGAGGGGGCCAAAAACATTCAGTACTTC	CSVPGEGAKNIQYF	TRBD2	once	TRBV29-1	TRBJ2-4
TGCGCCAGCACCAAAAACACAGGGGAGAACACTGAAGCTTTCTTT	CASTKNTGENTEAFF	TRBD1	NA	TRBV5-1	TRBJ1-1
TGTGCCAGCAGCCCCCCACGTAACACTGAAGCTTTCTTT	CASSPPRNTEAFF	NA	NA	TRBV6-1	TRBJ1-1
TGTGCCAGCTCACCATTTCCACCACAGGGCAATCAGCCCCAGCATTTT	CASSPFPPQGNQPQHF	NA	few	TRBV18	TRBJ1-5
TGCAGTACTAGAGATTTGGGGTCGTACCAAGAGACCCAGTACTTC	CSTRDLGSYQETQYF	NA	NA	TRBV20-1	TRBJ2-5
TGCGCCAGCAGCTCTGCGGTCCCCCAACGGAACACTGAAGCTTTCTTT	CASSSAVPQRNTEAFF	NA	NA	TRBV4-1	TRBJ1-1
TGCAGTGCTAGAGCCCCCGGCGGCGGGGGGGCCGCGATTCAAGATACGCAGTATTTT	CSARAPGGGGAAIQDTQYF	TRBD2	few	TRBV20-1	TRBJ2-3
TGTGCCAGCAGCTTAGGACTAGCGGGAGGGTCCTACAATGAGCAGTTCTTC	CASSLGLAGGSYNEQFF	TRBD2	NA	TRBV7-9	TRBJ2-1
TGTGCCAGCAGCCTGGGGGGGCCTGAAGCTTTCTTT	CASSLGGPEAFF	NA	NA	TRBV7-2	TRBJ1-1
TGCAGTGCCCCAGCCAGGGGGGGGGGTTATAGCAATCAGCCCCAGCATTTT	CSAPARGGGYSNQPQHF	TRBD1	few	TRBV20-1	TRBJ1-5
TGTGCCAGCAGTTACTTAGCGGGACAGGGAAGTCGGACCGGGGAGCTGTTTTTT	CASSYLAGQGSRTGELFF	NA	few	TRBV6-2/TRBV6-3	TRBJ2-2
TGTGCCAGCAGTCTCCGCGCCTCGGGACAGGGAGGCGGCTACACCTTC	CASSLRASGQGGGYTF	TRBD1	NA	TRBV28	TRBJ1-2
TGTGCCAGCAGCTTTCAGGGTGAGGCCCACGAGCAGTACTTC	CASSFQGEAHEQYF	NA	NA	TRBV7-9	TRBJ2-7
TGTGCCAGCAGTTCCCGGACAGGTTCACATGGCTACACCTTC	CASSSRTGSHGYTF	TRBD1	NA	TRBV6-5	TRBJ1-2
TGCAGTGCTAGAGAGATTCGGGGAAACACCGGGGAGCTGTTTTTT	CSAREIRGNTGELFF	NA	few	TRBV20-1	TRBJ2-2
TGTGCCAGCAGGAAGACACAGAGCTCCTACGAGCAGTACTTC	CASRKTQSSYEQYF	NA	once	TRBV7-2	TRBJ2-7
TGTGCCAGCAGTTACCCCGGACAGGGCCACGAGCAGTACTTC	CASSYPGQGHEQYF	TRBD1	NA	TRBV6-2/TRBV6-3	TRBJ2-7
TGCAGTGCGAACCAAGAGACCCAGTACTTC	CSANQETQYF	NA	NA	TRBV20-1	TRBJ2-5
TGTGCCTGGTGGCGGGGGGCATTTATCACTGAAGCTTTCTTT	CAWWRGAFITEAFF	NA	NA	TRBV30	TRBJ1-1
TGTGCCAGCAACGGTATGCGGGGGTCCTACGAGCAGTACTTC	CASNGMRGSYEQYF	TRBD2	NA	TRBV7-8	TRBJ2-7
TGTGCCAGCAGCTTAGGCCCGGGAGGGTATGAGCAGTTCTTC	CASSLGPGGYEQFF	TRBD2	NA	TRBV7-9	TRBJ2-1
TGTGCCATCAGCGGGGACAGCCCTAACTATGGCTACACCTTC	CAISGDSPNYGYTF	TRBD1	NA	TRBV10-3	TRBJ1-2
TGTGCCAGCAGTGAAACAGGAGAGACCCAGTACTTC	CASSETGETQYF	NA	NA	TRBV6-1	TRBJ2-5